Detailed here is one TCR beta chain. Antigen: not known. The CDR3 spans 19 residues. CDR1 SGHAT and CDR2 FQDESV come from the germline V gene (reference sequence). The authors prepared UMI-labeled TRB cDNA libraries by 5' RACE. TCRdb reanalyzed the 5' RACE reads and collapses them to one entry per CDR3 protein, without DNA. The table lists roughly 7,300 distinct CDR3 sequences. This sample is drawn from a study of CXCR3-negative and CXCR3-positive naive CD8 T cells. General study findings and limits: The TRBV-TRBJ usage of naive CXCR3-negative and CXCR3-positive cells was similar, but that of memory cells differed. Relative to CXCR3-negative naive cells, CXCR3-positive naive cells had more hydrophobic TRB CDR3s.

CD45RO-CCR7+CD27+CD95- expression identified naive CD8+ T cells. This TCR came from a human donor in good health. Some clones in this sample may be carry-over from other donors' samples. This chain joins TRBV11-1 and TRBJ2-5; lacking DNA, the TRBD2 call made by TCRdb goes unchecked. Sample: naive CXCR3+ CD8+ T cells from blood. Noted subset: CD45RO-CCR7+CD27+CD95- naive CD8+ T cells expressing CXCR3 (TNR3+). The CDR3: CASSYTSSGGLSLQETQYF. Based on the CDR3 plus reference TRBV11-1 and TRBJ2-5, the full variable domain is EAEVAQSPRYKITEKSQAVAFWCDPISGHATLYWYRQILGQGPELLVQFQDESVVDDSQLPKDRFSAERLKGVDSTLKIQPAELGDSAMYLCASSYTSSGGLSLQETQYFGPGTRLLVL.